Listed below are T cell receptor beta chains from one sample, sequenced in a study of vaccination and CD4 T cells after COVID-19. No antigen has been identified for these receptors. TCRdb re-called the PCR reads with MiXCR, one entry per CDR3 protein. The repertoire holds around 16,000 distinct CDR3 sequences, with around 52% as singletons. Sequencing used CD4+ T cells from blood, cultured in vitro, obtained before SARS-CoV-2 vaccination. All receptors come from a human donor who had recovered from COVID-19. Both conserved end residues are part of each CDR3. D genes are given only for firm matches. Size is omitted from some rows. Given values are once, few, many or a class for expanded clones.

d_gene	v_gene	abundance	j_gene	CDR3nt	CDR3aa
NA	TRBV20-1	few	TRBJ2-5	TGCAGTGCTAGGACAGGTCCTCGGGAGACCCAGTACTTC	CSARTGPRETQYF
TRBD1	TRBV6-2/TRBV6-3	NA	TRBJ1-1	TGTGCCAGCAGACGTCTGGGACAGCGGAACACTGAAGCTTTCTTT	CASRRLGQRNTEAFF
NA	TRBV27	NA	TRBJ1-6	TGTGCCACCTCACGGGGGAACAATTCACCCCTCCACTTT	CATSRGNNSPLHF
NA	TRBV10-3	few	TRBJ2-7	TGTGCCATCGCACAAAAGTCCTACGAGCAGTACTTC	CAIAQKSYEQYF
NA	TRBV24-1	NA	TRBJ2-2	TGTGCCACCTCTCAGGGGAACACCGGGGAGCTGTTTTTT	CATSQGNTGELFF
TRBD1	TRBV2	NA	TRBJ2-7	TGTGCCAGCAGGGGAGACAGGGGCGAGCAGTACTTC	CASRGDRGEQYF
NA	TRBV7-2	NA	TRBJ1-1	TGTGCCAGCAGCTTAGCAACGGGGGGGAACACTGAAGCTTTCTTT	CASSLATGGNTEAFF
NA	TRBV29-1	NA	TRBJ2-3	TGCAGCGTTGTCGGAACAAGCACAGATACGCAGTATTTT	CSVVGTSTDTQYF
NA	TRBV6-5	NA	TRBJ2-7	TGTGCCAGCAGTTACGGGTCGACGCAGTACTTC	CASSYGSTQYF
TRBD1	TRBV14	NA	TRBJ1-1	TGTGCCAGCAGCGACAACTACAGGGGCGCTGAAGCTTTCTTT	CASSDNYRGAEAFF
NA	TRBV7-9	few	TRBJ2-7	TGTGCCAGCAGCAACCAATACGAGCAGTACTTC	CASSNQYEQYF
NA	TRBV19	few	TRBJ1-2	TGTGCCAGTAGGGGGGGACTCCAGCCCCCTGACTATGGCTACACCTTC	CASRGGLQPPDYGYTF
NA	TRBV27	NA	TRBJ1-1	TGTGCCAGCAGTCCCACATGGAGGGCGCACGCTGAAGCTTTCTTT	CASSPTWRAHAEAFF
TRBD2	TRBV20-1	NA	TRBJ2-5	TGCAGTGCTAGCCGACTAGCGGGGGCCCTGGGAGAGACCCAGTACTTC	CSASRLAGALGETQYF
TRBD2	TRBV20-1	NA	TRBJ2-7	TGCAGTGCCGTGAGCGGGGGGGTAGAAGAGCAGTACTTC	CSAVSGGVEEQYF
NA	TRBV6-1	few	TRBJ1-2	TGTGCCAGCAGCCTGGACAGACCAACTAACTATGGCTACACCTTC	CASSLDRPTNYGYTF
TRBD2	TRBV2	NA	TRBJ2-5	TGTGCCAGCAGTGAAGAGTTGTCTAGCGGGGTTGTTGGGGAGGAGACCCAGTACTTC	CASSEELSSGVVGEETQYF
NA	TRBV27	NA	TRBJ2-7	TGTGCCAGCAGTAAGGGGGGCGAGCAGTACTTC	CASSKGGEQYF
NA	TRBV27	NA	TRBJ2-7	TGTGCCAGCAGTTTTGGGGGGCCGAGCGAGCAGTACTTC	CASSFGGPSEQYF
NA	TRBV6-5	NA	TRBJ1-6	TGTGCCAGCAGTTACTCTTCTTTACAGCTCAATTCACCCCTCCACTTT	CASSYSSLQLNSPLHF
TRBD1	TRBV20-1	few	TRBJ1-1	TGCAGTGCTTGGGACAGGGGAACTGAAGCTTTCTTT	CSAWDRGTEAFF
NA	TRBV11-3	once	TRBJ2-7	TGTGCCAGCAGCGTAGACCAGGCCCGGGACTACGAGCAGTACTTC	CASSVDQARDYEQYF
NA	TRBV19	NA	TRBJ2-7	TGTGCCAGTGCCGGACACTTCGAGCAGTACTTC	CASAGHFEQYF
TRBD1	TRBV28	NA	TRBJ1-5	TGTGCCAGCAGTTTACCCCGGGACAGATATAGCAATCAGCCCCAGCATTTT	CASSLPRDRYSNQPQHF
NA	TRBV7-8	NA	TRBJ1-2	NA	CASSLFGTGSLHTF
TRBD1	TRBV19	NA	TRBJ2-7	TGTGCCAGTAGCCCGGGACAGGTATCCTACGAGCAGTACTTC	CASSPGQVSYEQYF
TRBD1	TRBV7-6	NA	TRBJ2-2	TGTGCCAGCAGCCCCGGGACAGGGAACACCGGGGAGCTGTTTTTT	CASSPGTGNTGELFF
NA	TRBV7-8	NA	TRBJ1-5	TGTGCCAGCAGCTTGGGTCGGCAGGGGATTCAGCCCCAGCATTTT	CASSLGRQGIQPQHF
NA	TRBV15	NA	TRBJ1-1	TGTGCCACCAGCAGAGATTATAGCGGTACTGAAGCTTTCTTT	CATSRDYSGTEAFF
TRBD1	TRBV6-1	NA	TRBJ1-6	TGTGCCAGCAGTGCCCAATCGACAGGGGGGGCAAGCTCCTATAATTCACCCCTCCACTTT	CASSAQSTGGASSYNSPLHF
TRBD1	TRBV7-2	NA	TRBJ1-2	TGTGCCAGCAGCTTAGCGCCGGGACAGGTTCCTAACTATGGCTACACCTTC	CASSLAPGQVPNYGYTF
NA	TRBV20-1	few	TRBJ1-3	TGCAGTGGGTCTGGAAACACCATATATTTT	CSGSGNTIYF
NA	TRBV7-8	NA	TRBJ2-5	TGTGCCAGCAGCCGCGAAGAGACCCAGTACTTC	CASSREETQYF
TRBD1	TRBV7-2	few	TRBJ1-3	TGTGCCAGCAGCTTAGGAAGACAGGGTGGAAACACCATATATTTT	CASSLGRQGGNTIYF
NA	TRBV6-2/TRBV6-3	NA	TRBJ2-3	TGTGCCAGCAGTAGACAGAGCACAGATACGCAGTATTTT	CASSRQSTDTQYF
TRBD1	TRBV7-9	NA	TRBJ1-4	TGTGCCAGCAGCTCATGGGCTAGACAGGGGGAAGAAAAACTGTTTTTT	CASSSWARQGEEKLFF
TRBD1	TRBV28	NA	TRBJ1-1	TGTGCCAGCAGTAGACTCCCGGACAGGGCCTACCGGAACACTGAAGCTTTCTTT	CASSRLPDRAYRNTEAFF
TRBD2	TRBV7-2	NA	TRBJ2-1	TGTGCCAGCAGCTTAGCGGCGGGAGTCTTCAATGAGCAGTTCTTC	CASSLAAGVFNEQFF
NA	TRBV9	NA	TRBJ1-1	TGTGCCAGCAGCCCACGGTACGAGGCGAACACTGAAGCTTTCTTT	CASSPRYEANTEAFF
NA	TRBV20-1	NA	TRBJ1-2	TGCAGTGCTAGAGATCCCAGGGACTATGGCTACACCTTC	CSARDPRDYGYTF
NA	TRBV7-9	NA	TRBJ2-1	TGTGCCAGCAGCCCCGTATCCAGTGCATACAATGAGCAGTTCTTC	CASSPVSSAYNEQFF
NA	TRBV27	NA	TRBJ2-3	TGCGGAACGCGCCGGGCAGGGGGCACAGATACGCAGTATTTT	CGTRRAGGTDTQYF
NA	TRBV7-2	NA	TRBJ2-6	TGTGCCAGCAGTCCCCCGGGGTCTGGGGCCAACGTCCTGACTTTC	CASSPPGSGANVLTF
NA	TRBV6-2/TRBV6-3	NA	TRBJ2-2	TGTGCCAGCAGGAACCCGAACACCGGGGAGCTGTTTTTT	CASRNPNTGELFF
TRBD1	TRBV24-1	few	TRBJ1-1	TGTGCCACCAGTGATATTGACAGGGGGCTAATCAGGAACACTGAAGCTTTCTTT	CATSDIDRGLIRNTEAFF
TRBD2	TRBV6-2/TRBV6-3	few	TRBJ2-7	TGTGCCAGCAGTTACTCCAGACTAGCGGGAGGTCCCTACGAGCAGTACTTC	CASSYSRLAGGPYEQYF
NA	TRBV7-3	few	TRBJ1-1	TGTGCCAGCAGTTTAGCAGGGGCCACTGAAGCTTTCTTT	CASSLAGATEAFF
NA	TRBV6-1	NA	TRBJ1-5	TGTGCCAGCAGTGAAGGACTGAACAATCAGCCCCAGCATTTT	CASSEGLNNQPQHF
NA	TRBV20-1	NA	TRBJ1-6	TGCAGTGCTAGAGACCCCGGGACCCAAAACTCACCCCTCCACTTT	CSARDPGTQNSPLHF
NA	TRBV7-2	NA	TRBJ2-7	TGTGCCAGCAGCTCGGGACCACCCTCCTACGAGCAGTACTTC	CASSSGPPSYEQYF